Shown below are 30 T cell receptor beta chains from a single sample sequenced in a study of T cell repertoires in cytomegalovirus infection. In TCRdb, the reads were re-called with MiXCR into one record per CDR3 protein. The profile covers approximately 270,000 distinct CDR3 sequences, with about 20% appearing a single time and around 20% taken by the ten largest. These TCRs' antigens remain unknown. Sequences were derived from cultured PBMCs, sampled from culture after CMV antigen stimulation. These receptors were collected from a human donor in good health (CMV status not recorded). Some clones in this sample may be carry-over from other donors' samples.

The CDR3: CASSSNRGGTEAFF. In DNA form, the CDR3 reads TGTGCCAGCAGTTCTAACAGGGGTGGCACTGAAGCTTTCTTT. This chain uses TRBV27 with TRBJ1-1; 7 bases are a match to TRBD1. Germline V gives CDR1 MNHEY, CDR2 SMNVEV (reference sequence). V lost 4 bases and J lost 4; bases outside the gene matches: 6. The CDR3 loop spans 14 amino acids.

The gene calls are TRBV28 and TRBJ1-2, with 9 bases fitting TRBD1. The CDR3 is made up of 12 amino acids. The germline V gene has CDR1 MDHEN and CDR2 SYDVKM. V was clipped by 11 bases and J by 2 bases; unmatched bases: 3. This CDR3 is CAGGTGNYGYTF. The CDR3 coding sequence is TGTGCCGGGGGGACAGGGAACTATGGCTACACCTTC.

The rearrangement links TRBV5-4 to TRBJ2-3; D not resolved. Germline lookup yields CDR1 SGHNT and CDR2 YYREEE (reference sequence). CDR3 length: 15 residues. V was shortened by 4 bases and J by 6 bases, with 18 bases between the two germline ends. The CDR3 reads CASSPLGPSVDTQYF. The CDR3 DNA reads as TGTGCCAGCAGCCCTCTTGGTCCCTCGGTTGATACGCAGTATTTT.

This clonotype was found once. The chain links TRBV11-3 to TRBJ2-2; the match to TRBD1 covers 11 bases. Germline trimming cut 5 bases from V and 5 bases from J; bases unmatched to any gene: 7. Germline CDR1 and CDR2: SGHNT and YENEEA. CDR3 length equals 16 residues. CDR3: CASSPRTGGGTGELFF. The CDR3 region has the DNA TGTGCCAGCAGCCCCCGGACAGGGGGCGGTACCGGGGAGCTGTTTTTT.

This clonotype was detected a few times. The CDR3 region is CASSLGLGYEQFF. The CDR3 nucleotides read TGTGCCAGCAGCTTAGGTCTTGGGTATGAGCAGTTCTTC. The chain carries TRBV11-1 and TRBJ2-1, with D unresolved. V was clipped by 1 base and J by 8 bases, with 9 bases between them. The CDR3 extends over 13 amino acids. CDR1 SGHAT and CDR2 FQDESV come from the germline V gene (reference sequence).

This clonotype was detected a few times. The rearrangement links TRBV24-1 to TRBJ2-1, with unresolved D. Trimming pared 5 bases from V and 7 bases from J, leaving 8 bases between. The germline gives CDR1 KGHDR, CDR2 SFDVKD. This CDR3 region has 12 residues. CDR3 in amino acids: CATSGTLNEQFF. The CDR3 nucleotides read TGTGCCACCAGTGGTACCCTGAATGAGCAGTTCTTC.

V is TRBV29-1 and J is TRBJ2-7; tentative D call: TRBD2 (5 bases). The CDR3 is made up of 12 amino acids. Germline V lookup: CDR1 SQVTM, CDR2 ANQGSEA. V lost 4 bases and J 0 bases, leaving 7 bases between the germline ends. Written as DNA, the CDR3 is TGCAGCGTTGGGACTCACTCCTACGAGCAGTACTTC. It codes for CSVGTHSYEQYF.

The rearrangement links TRBV14 to TRBJ2-5; no firm D call. This CDR3 has 13 residues. Trimming shortened V by 0 bases and J by 3 bases, and 5 bases separated the two germline ends. Germline-derived CDR1 and CDR2 are SGHDN and FVKESK. CDR3 nucleotide sequence: TGTGCCAGCAGCCAAGATCCGGAAGAGACCCAGTACTTC. Its translation: CASSQDPEETQYF. The full variable domain, in which reference TRBV14 and TRBJ2-5 provide the parts outside the CDR3, is EAGVTQFPSHSVIEKGQTVTLRCDPISGHDNLYWYRRVMGKEIKFLLHFVKESKQDESGMPNNRFLAERTGGTYSTLKVQPAELEDSGVYFCASSQDPEETQYFGPGTRLLVL.

This clonotype was recorded at least ten times. This rearrangement joins TRBV7-2 to TRBJ2-5, with 7 bases identical to TRBD1. Germline V gene sequence: CDR1 SGHTA, CDR2 FQGNSA. This CDR3 has 19 amino acids. J was trimmed by 1 base and V by 2 bases; bases with no gene match: 16. The CDR3 DNA reads TGTGCCAGCAGCTTACCCCCGGACAGGCCCCGAGTAATCCAAGAGACCCAGTACTTC. Translation: CASSLPPDRPRVIQETQYF.

V usage is TRBV7-9 and J usage is TRBJ2-2; D gene uncertain. There are 17 residues in the CDR3. The V end lost 1 base, the J end lost 3 bases, and 15 bases lay between the germline ends. The V gene's germline CDR1 is SEHNR and CDR2 FQNEAQ (reference sequence). CDR3 in amino acids: CASSLGVVGQHTGELFF. For the CDR3, the DNA is TGTGCCAGCAGCTTAGGAGTCGTCGGCCAGCACACCGGGGAGCTGTTTTTT.

This clonotype was counted ten times or more. The chain joins TRBV20-1 to TRBJ2-5; 9 bases align to TRBD1. Germline V gene lookup returns CDR1 DFQATT and CDR2 SNEGSKA (reference sequence). The CDR3 runs to 13 residues. The ends lost 6 bases at V and 4 bases at J; junction bases unmatched: 6. In DNA, the CDR3 is TGCAGTGCAGCCGGGACAGGGTTAGAGACCCAGTACTTC. It specifies CSAAGTGLETQYF.

The chain links TRBV19 to TRBJ2-2; D remains unclear. Per germline, CDR1 LNHDA and CDR2 SQIVND (reference sequence). The CDR3 has 15 amino acids. V was clipped by 2 bases and J by 0 bases, with 7 bases between them. The CDR3 bases are TGTGCCAGTAGTATATCCAGCGCGAACACCGGGGAGCTGTTTTTT. This translates into CASSISSANTGELFF.

The gene calls are TRBV19 and TRBJ2-3, with TRBD2 identical over 9 bases. The CDR3 length is 15 residues. Trimming at V came to 4 bases and at J to 4 bases, leaving 6 bases not matched to a gene. Germline-derived CDR1 and CDR2 are LNHDA and SQIVND (reference sequence). Here the CDR3 reads CASSTSSGIADTQYF. The CDR3 DNA follows: TGTGCCAGTAGTACCTCTAGCGGGATCGCAGATACGCAGTATTTT.

V usage is TRBV2 and J usage is TRBJ2-3; 16 bases align to TRBD2. Germline CDR1 and CDR2: SNHLY and FYNNEI. The CDR3 is 17 amino acids. After removal of 2 bases from V and 7 bases from J, the junction contained 6 bases not matched to a gene. This CDR3 reads CASSEPGLAGGPNTQYF. As DNA, the CDR3 is TGTGCCAGCAGTGAACCGGGACTAGCGGGAGGGCCGAATACGCAGTATTTT.

This clonotype has more than one count but fewer than ten. V usage is TRBV7-2 and J usage is TRBJ2-3, with 7 nucleotides matching TRBD2. V was pared by 2 bases and J by 3 bases, with 14 bases of the junction left unmatched. This CDR3 has 18 amino acids. CDR1 and CDR2 (germline): SGHTA, FQGNSA. For the CDR3, the DNA is TGTGCCAGCAGCTTATCGAGCGGGATTAACTTTAAGACAGATACGCAGTATTTT. It yields the protein CASSLSSGINFKTDTQYF.

V gene TRBV7-8 combines with J gene TRBJ2-1; 14 bases align to TRBD2. The CDR3 is 15 amino acids. Trimming cost V 5 bases and J 8 bases; bases outside gene matches: 5. In germline, CDR1 is SGHVS, CDR2 FQNEAQ. The chain's CDR3 is CASSPGTSGSYEQFF. The CDR3, as DNA: TGTGCCAGCAGCCCAGGGACTAGCGGGAGCTATGAGCAGTTCTTC.

In this sample, this clonotype turned up a few times. The chain joins TRBV6-2 or TRBV6-3 to TRBJ2-7; D is undetermined. From germline, CDR1 is MNHEY and CDR2 SVGEGT. Trimming stripped 6 bases from V and 0 bases from J, with 6 bases between. This CDR3 has 12 residues. The CDR3 loop reads CASSIGSYEQYV. In DNA, the CDR3 is TGTGCCAGCAGCATCGGCTCCTACGAGCAGTACGTC.

The chain uses TRBV29-1 and TRBJ2-4, with 8 bases identical to TRBD2. The CDR3 loop spans 14 amino acids. CDR1 and CDR2 from the germline V gene are SQVTM and ANQGSEA. Unmatched junction bases numbered 12, after V lost 6 bases and J lost 8 bases. The CDR3 DNA sequence: TGCAGCGTAGCTACGGGACTAGGGGGGGACATTCAGTACTTC. Its translation: CSVATGLGGDIQYF.

This clonotype came up many times. This chain joins TRBV7-2 and TRBJ2-1, with 13 bases that match TRBD2. Per the germline V gene, CDR1 is SGHTA and CDR2 is FQGNSA. V lost 1 base, J lost 0 bases, and 15 bases stayed unmatched. This CDR3 comprises 22 residues. Written as DNA, the CDR3 is TGTGCCAGCAGCTTAGGAAACCCAATACTAGCGGGAGGGCCCAGCTCCTACAATGAGCAGTTCTTC. Amino acid sequence: CASSLGNPILAGGPSSYNEQFF.

The chain uses TRBV6-2 or TRBV6-3 and TRBJ1-5; possible D gene TRBD1, 5 bases. The germline CDR1 and CDR2 sequences are MNHEY and SVGEGT. The V gene lost 1 base and the J gene lost 7 bases, with 14 bases spanning the gap. CDR3 length: 15 residues. The CDR3 sequence is CASSYLPGRGQPQHF. In DNA, the CDR3 is TGTGCCAGCAGTTACTTACCAGGGCGGGGACAGCCCCAGCATTTT.

Ten or more counts support this clonotype. This chain uses TRBV6-1 with TRBJ2-1; weak D call: TRBD1 (5 bases). This CDR3 has 15 residues. V lost 7 bases and J lost 5, with 18 bases in between. Germline V gene sequence: CDR1 MNHNS, CDR2 SASEGT. In DNA, the CDR3 is TGTGCCAGCATCGGCTCAACGGCAGGGAACAATGAGCAGTTCTTC. This codes for CASIGSTAGNNEQFF.

This clonotype showed up just a few times. The rearrangement links TRBV7-6 to TRBJ2-5, with 7 positions matching TRBD2. V gave up 2 bases and J gave up 3 bases; unmatched junction bases: 6. The CDR3 has 15 residues. CDR1 is SGHVS, CDR2 FNYEAQ, per germline. The CDR3, as DNA: TGTGCCAGCAGCTTAAGGCTTCGGGAGGAAGAGACCCAGTACTTC. This encodes CASSLRLREEETQYF.

This clonotype was seen more than once but under ten times. This chain connects TRBV10-3 to TRBJ2-7; TRBD2 matches 7 bases. The CDR3 consists of 13 residues. Unmatched junction bases numbered 6, after V lost 10 bases and J lost 0 bases. Per the germline V gene, CDR1 is ENHRY and CDR2 is SYGVKD. CDR3 loop: CATGLGSSYEQYV. DNA for the CDR3: TGTGCCACAGGACTAGGGAGCTCCTACGAGCAGTACGTC.

V and J are TRBV7-3 and TRBJ2-3; D might be TRBD1 or TRBD2, each matching 5 bases. This CDR3 spans 16 amino acids. The germline CDR1 and CDR2 sequences are SGHTA and FQGTGA. Between the trimmed V and J ends, which lost 4 bases and 2 bases, there was a span of 16 bases. CDR3 sequence reads: CASSSLGRDHTDTQYF. The CDR3 bases are TGTGCCAGCAGCTCCTTGGGCCGGGACCACACAGATACGCAGTATTTT.

This chain joins TRBV27 and TRBJ2-1; 11 positions match TRBD2. The germline gives CDR1 MNHEY, CDR2 SMNVEV (reference sequence). Unmatched junction bases numbered 6, after V lost 7 bases and J lost 7 bases. The CDR3 totals 14 residues. The CDR3 sequence: CASKPGTSGNEQFF. In nucleotides, the CDR3 is TGTGCCAGCAAACCCGGGACTAGCGGTAATGAGCAGTTCTTC.

The chain combines TRBV7-9 with TRBJ1-5; D not resolved. This CDR3 region has 13 residues. The germline V and J ends were trimmed by 5 bases and 3 bases, with 8 bases remaining between them. Germline V gene lookup returns CDR1 SEHNR and CDR2 FQNEAQ (reference sequence). The CDR3 protein is CASSPGFNQPQHF. DNA for the CDR3: TGTGCCAGCAGCCCAGGATTCAATCAGCCCCAGCATTTT. Looking up the rest from reference TRBV7-9 and TRBJ1-5 gives the full variable domain: DTGVSQNPRHKITKRGQNVTFRCDPISEHNRLYWYRQTLGQGPEFLTYFQNEAQLEKSRLLSDRFSAERPKGSFSTLEIQRTEQGDSAMYLCASSPGFNQPQHFGDGTRLSIL.

This clonotype was recorded many times. The chain is built from TRBV12-3 or TRBV12-4 and TRBJ2-3; possibly TRBD2 for D (6 bases). Trimming pared 6 bases from V and 3 bases from J, leaving 13 bases between. CDR3 length: 14 residues. CDR3 protein: CASSFGGPTDTQYF. Here the CDR3 DNA reads TGTGCCAGCAGCTTCGGGGGTCCGACAGATACGCAGTATTTT.

The chain recombines TRBV6-5 with TRBJ2-7; D might be TRBD2 (6 bases). This CDR3 spans 15 amino acids. V lost 3 bases to trimming and J lost 0 bases, with 12 bases between them. Germline CDR1 is MNHEY and CDR2 is SVGAGI. Here the CDR3 reads CASSYRGGISYEQYF. The CDR3 nucleotides read TGTGCCAGCAGTTATCGGGGCGGGATCTCCTACGAGCAGTACTTC.

In its sample, this clonotype was seen a few times. This chain joins TRBV6-1 and TRBJ1-4; D is undetermined. Per germline, CDR1 MNHNS and CDR2 SASEGT. Trimming took off 10 bases at V and 1 base at J, with 13 bases between the two ends. This CDR3 comprises 14 residues. The CDR3 loop reads CATSRVGTNEKLFF. In DNA form, the CDR3 reads TGTGCCACCAGCCGGGTGGGAACTAATGAAAAACTGTTTTTT.

J is TRBJ1-2 and V is TRBV11-2; D remains ambiguous. V lost 5 bases, J lost 3 bases, and 13 bases lay in between. Germline CDR1 SGHAT, CDR2 FQNNGV. CDR3 length: 14 amino acids. CDR3 amino acids: CASSPVGYDYGYTF. The CDR3 DNA follows: TGTGCCAGCAGCCCAGTGGGGTATGACTATGGCTACACCTTC.